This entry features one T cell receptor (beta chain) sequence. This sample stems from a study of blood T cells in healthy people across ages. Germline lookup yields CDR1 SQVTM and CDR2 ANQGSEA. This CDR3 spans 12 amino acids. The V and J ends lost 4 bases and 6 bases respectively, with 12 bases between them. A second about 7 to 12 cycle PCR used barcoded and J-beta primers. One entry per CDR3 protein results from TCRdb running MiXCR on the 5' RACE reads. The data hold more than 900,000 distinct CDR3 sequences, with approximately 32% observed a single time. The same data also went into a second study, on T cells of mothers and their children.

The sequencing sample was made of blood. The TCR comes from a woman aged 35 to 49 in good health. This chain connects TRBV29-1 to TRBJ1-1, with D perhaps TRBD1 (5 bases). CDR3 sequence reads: CSVVQGSAEAFF. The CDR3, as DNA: TGCAGCGTTGTTCAGGGTTCCGCTGAAGCTTTCTTT.